The 8 T cell receptor beta chains listed next were all sequenced from one sample in a study of blood T cells in healthy people across ages. The second PCR ran roughly 6 to 11 cycles with a sample-barcoded 5' primer and J-beta primers. One entry per CDR3 protein, called by TCRdb with MiXCR from the 5' RACE reads. The sample lists roughly 410,000 distinct CDR3 sequences, about 52% occurring once. The sequenced sample consisted of blood. These receptors all stem from a man aged 60 to 69 in good health.

This clonotype showed up many times. This sequence joins TRBV20-1 and TRBJ1-2; no definite D call. Germline loops: CDR1 DFQATT, CDR2 SNEGSKA (reference sequence). V lost 3 bases, J lost 8 bases, and 13 bases lay in between. This CDR3 region has 12 residues. In DNA form, the CDR3 reads TGCAGTGCTAGGTCCGAGCCTGGGGGCTACACCTTC. This encodes CSARSEPGGYTF.

This clonotype was detected only a few times. The genes are TRBV20-1 and TRBJ1-2; no definite D call. The length of the CDR3 is 13 residues. Per the germline V gene, CDR1 is DFQATT and CDR2 is SNEGSKA (reference sequence). Trimming took 5 bases from V and 2 from J, leaving 12 bases between them. The DNA for the CDR3 is TGCAGTGCTGGCCGGGGAGGAAACTATGGCTACACCTTC. This encodes CSAGRGGNYGYTF.

Worth noting for this clonotype: Just one base apart from a much larger clone, this may be a read error. The J gene is TRBJ2-5, the V gene TRBV6-4; D is ambiguous. Per germline, CDR1 MRHNA and CDR2 SNTAGT. Trimming removed 5 bases at V and 11 bases at J, with 24 bases between. This CDR3 has 15 amino acids. This CDR3 reads CASSNEAGSYNEQYF. CDR3 nucleotide sequence: TGTGCCAGCAGTAACGAGGCAGGATCCTACAATGAGCAGTACTTC.

The J gene is TRBJ2-3, the V gene TRBV7-2, with D possibly matching TRBD2 (6 bases). Trimming took off 4 bases at V and 2 bases at J, with 13 bases between the two ends. Germline V gene data show CDR1 as SGHTA and CDR2 as FQGNSA. The CDR3 length is 15 residues. This CDR3 is CASSSSGEDTDTQYF. The DNA for the CDR3 is TGTGCCAGCAGCTCCTCGGGGGAGGACACAGATACGCAGTATTTT.

A note on this clonotype: The junction departs from the called germline gene at one end, perhaps through a read error. The V gene is TRBV7-7, the J gene TRBJ2-4; D not resolved. The DNA end is more similar to TRBJ2-7, so the J call may be wrong. The CDR3 runs 13 residues. CDR1 SSHAT and CDR2 FNYEAQ come from the germline V gene (reference sequence). The CDR3 DNA sequence: TGTGCTAGCAGCCCCATGGACGGATACGAGCAGTACTTC. Amino acid sequence: CASSPMDGYEQYF.

With regard to this clonotype: At one boundary the junction diverges from the germline segment, which might be a read error. This sequence joins TRBV18 and TRBJ1-1, with 8 bases lining up with TRBD1. Germline values: CDR1 KGHSH, CDR2 LQKENI. CDR3 length: 14 amino acids. In DNA, the CDR3 is TGCGCCAGCTCACCCAACACAGGGGGAACTGAAGTTTTCTTT. Protein sequence: CASSPNTGGTEVFF.

V is TRBV28 and J is TRBJ1-2; 12 nucleotides align to TRBD1. With 6 bases clipped from V and 3 bases from J, the junction kept 8 bases outside the gene matches. This CDR3 spans 16 amino acids. The germline CDR1 and CDR2 sequences are MDHEN and SYDVKM. DNA of the CDR3: TGTGCCAGCAGCCCCCCCGGGACAGGGGGCTACTATGGCTACACCTTC. It is translated as CASSPPGTGGYYGYTF.

The V call is TRBV7-2, the J call TRBJ1-1; unclear D gene. V dropped 5 bases and J dropped 4 bases, with 8 bases sitting between them. Germline CDR1 is SGHTA and CDR2 is FQGNSA. CDR3 length: 12 amino acids. The CDR3, as DNA: TGTGCCAGCAGCCTCATGGCCACTGAAGCTTTCTTT. Translation gives CASSLMATEAFF.